The 32 T cell receptor beta chains below all came from one sample that was sequenced in a study of Graves' ophthalmopathy and Graves' hyperthyroidism. TCR beta CDR3 amplification used RNA transcripts. RT-PCR was first run with HTBI primers, then multiplex PCR in a second round. A single record per CDR3 protein comes from TCRdb applying MiXCR to the multiplex PCR reads. The repertoire has about 1.2 million distinct CDR3 sequences, about 40% of them found once; the top ten carry around 10%. Sequenced material: peripheral blood or thyroid tissue (not recorded which). These receptors were obtained from an adult man with Graves' hyperthyroidism.

This clonotype was observed many times. For the CDR3, the DNA is TGCAGCGGAGGGGGGAATGGCTACGAGCAGTACTTC. Its protein product is CSGGGNGYEQYF. The rearrangement links TRBV29-1 to TRBJ2-7; D might be TRBD1 or TRBD2, each matching 6 bases. This CDR3 has 12 amino acids. Germline CDR1 SQVTM, CDR2 ANQGSEA. The V end was cut by 7 bases, the J end by 3 bases, with 13 bases between.

This sequence joins TRBV15 and TRBJ1-6; the D gene is possibly TRBD1 (6 bases). V was pared by 3 bases and J by 5 bases, with 8 bases between. Germline loops: CDR1 LNHNV, CDR2 YYDKDF (reference sequence). CDR3 length: 14 residues. DNA for the CDR3: TGTGCCACCAGCAGCCGACAGGATAATTCACCCCTCCACTTT. Translating it yields CATSSRQDNSPLHF. The whole variable domain, filled in from reference TRBV15 and TRBJ1-6, reads DAMVIQNPRYQVTQFGKPVTLSCSQTLNHNVMYWYQQKSSQAPKLLFHYYDKDFNNEADTPDNFQSRRPNTSFCFLDIRSPGLGDTAMYLCATSSRQDNSPLHFGNGTRLTVT.

CDR3 DNA: TGTGCCCACCCAGCAGGGCCAGGTGGAGAGACCCAGTACTTC. Translating it yields CAHPAGPGGETQYF. The chain has TRBV24-1 and TRBJ2-5; maybe TRBD1 (5 bases). Trimming took 12 bases from V and 4 from J, leaving 20 bases between them. The CDR3 sequence is 14 residues long. The germline V gene encodes CDR1 KGHDR and CDR2 SFDVKD.

This clonotype was found a few times. The rearrangement uses TRBV28 and TRBJ1-1; no clear D. The ends were cut back, 7 bases at V and 2 bases at J, with 5 bases in the middle. Germline V gene data show CDR1 as MDHEN and CDR2 as SYDVKM. This CDR3 has 11 residues. CDR3 DNA: TGTGCCAGCACCATTAACACTGAAGCTTTCTTT. Translating gives CASTINTEAFF.

The CDR3 loop is CSATPGQGRAFF. The DNA of the CDR3 is TGCAGTGCTACGCCGGGACAGGGGCGCGCTTTCTTT. The V gene is TRBV20-1, the J gene TRBJ1-1; 10 bases match TRBD1. The J segment lost 11 bases and the V segment lost 4 bases, leaving 7 bases of the junction unmatched. The germline V gene encodes CDR1 DFQATT and CDR2 SNEGSKA (reference sequence). The length of the CDR3 is 12 residues.

This chain connects TRBV12-3 or TRBV12-4 to TRBJ2-2; TRBD2 matches 14 bases. V shed 4 bases, J shed 0 bases, and the junction held 10 bases outside the gene matches. The CDR3 spans 20 residues. CDR3 residues: CASSSTSGRDRHSNTGELFF. The CDR3 DNA reads as TGTGCCAGCAGTTCGACTAGCGGGAGGGACCGTCACTCGAACACCGGGGAGCTGTTTTTT.

This clonotype has only a few counts. DNA for the CDR3: TGTGCCAGCAGTGTTGGGAGGGGAAATGAAAAACTGTTTTTT. It translates to CASSVGRGNEKLFF. V is TRBV2 and J is TRBJ1-4; weak D call: TRBD1 (5 bases). V dropped 4 bases and J dropped 5 bases, with 11 bases sitting between them. Germline lookup yields CDR1 SNHLY and CDR2 FYNNEI. The CDR3 sequence is 14 residues long.

This chain connects TRBV5-1 to TRBJ1-1; no firm D call. The germline V gene encodes CDR1 SGHRS and CDR2 YFSETQ. Trimming cost V 3 bases and J 8 bases, with 11 bases left between them. The CDR3 has 12 residues. DNA of the CDR3: TGCGCCAGCAGCTCCGAAGAAACCGAAGCTTTCTTT. It translates to CASSSEETEAFF.

This sequence joins TRBV12-3 or TRBV12-4 and TRBJ1-5, with D unresolved. Between the trimmed V and J ends, which lost 9 bases and 4 bases, there was a span of 7 bases. The CDR3 covers 11 residues. This CDR3 is CARQWNQPQHF. DNA of the CDR3: TGTGCCAGACAGTGGAATCAGCCCCAGCATTTT.

In its sample, this clonotype was seen a few times. This chain joins TRBV5-1 and TRBJ2-1, with D perhaps being TRBD1 or TRBD2 (5 bases each). V shed 3 bases and J shed 8 bases, with 15 bases lying between them. Germline V gene sequence: CDR1 SGHRS, CDR2 YFSETQ. The CDR3 totals 14 residues. The CDR3 DNA sequence: TGCGCCAGCAGCTCGTCGGGGCGCAGCGATGAGCAGTTCTTC. This sequence encodes CASSSSGRSDEQFF.

The rearrangement links TRBV29-1 to TRBJ2-5; the D gene is possibly TRBD2 (6 bases). V shed 3 bases and J shed 4 bases, with 12 bases lying between them. The CDR3 runs 13 residues. The germline V gene encodes CDR1 SQVTM and CDR2 ANQGSEA. CDR3 DNA: TGCAGCGTTGAGAGCGGGCGCAGAGAGACCCAGTACTTC. This translates into CSVESGRRETQYF.

This clonotype has a single count. The V gene is TRBV5-1, the J gene TRBJ1-5; D is unresolved. This CDR3 contains 15 residues. V was cut by 3 bases and J by 0 bases, with 10 bases left in between. From germline, CDR1 is SGHRS and CDR2 YFSETQ. In nucleotides, the CDR3 is TGCGCCAGCAGCTCCTCGGGAAATAGCAATCAGCCCCAGCATTTT. Translating it yields CASSSSGNSNQPQHF. Variable domain in full (rest from reference TRBV5-1 and TRBJ1-5): KAGVTQTPRYLIKTRGQQVTLSCSPISGHRSVSWYQQTPGQGLQFLFEYFSETQRNKGNFPGRFSGRQFSNSRSEMNVSTLELGDSALYLCASSSSGNSNQPQHFGDGTRLSIL.

This CDR3 reads CPAQPGDYGYTF. The CDR3 nucleotides are TGCCCCGCCCAGCCCGGAGACTATGGCTACACCTTC. The chain combines TRBV29-1 with TRBJ1-2; D gene ambiguous. The CDR3 spans 12 residues. Germline loops: CDR1 SQVTM, CDR2 ANQGSEA.

As for this clonotype: The conserved phenylalanine or tryptophan normally closing the CDR3 is absent here, so this likely arose from a read error. The rearrangement joins TRBV10-3 to TRBJ1-1; unclear D gene. Between the trimmed V and J ends, which lost 10 bases and 1 base, there was a span of 7 bases. Looked up from germline, CDR1 is ENHRY and CDR2 is SYGVKD. The CDR3 has 11 amino acids. CDR3 residues: CASMQNTEAFL. In nucleotides, the CDR3 is TGTGCCAGCATGCAGAACACTGAAGCTTTCCTT.

The rearrangement joins TRBV6-5 to TRBJ1-2; D unresolved. There are 14 residues in the CDR3. The ends were cut back, 5 bases at V and 4 bases at J, with 14 bases in the middle. Germline V gene sequence: CDR1 MNHEY, CDR2 SVGAGI. The CDR3 reads CASSQPAGLYGYTF. CDR3 nucleotides: TGTGCCAGCAGTCAACCCGCAGGACTCTATGGCTACACCTTC.

The chain joins TRBV25-1 to TRBJ2-5, with D hard to call. The germline gives CDR1 MGHDK, CDR2 SYGVNS. V was shortened by 6 bases and J by 3 bases, with 14 bases between the two germline ends. CDR3 length: 14 residues. The CDR3 loop is CASRDLGREETQYF. The CDR3, as DNA: TGTGCCAGCAGAGATCTGGGTAGGGAAGAGACCCAGTACTTC.

This clonotype was seen once. This chain uses TRBV11-2 with TRBJ2-7; 8 bases agree with TRBD1. Germline CDR1 SGHAT, CDR2 FQNNGV. This CDR3 spans 14 amino acids. With 8 bases clipped from V and 3 bases from J, the junction kept 9 bases outside the gene matches. The CDR3 loop is CASSTDRGGYEQYF. DNA of the CDR3: TGTGCCAGCTCCACTGACAGGGGTGGCTACGAGCAGTACTTC.

Concerning this clonotype itself: Being one base from a much bigger clone, this may be a read error. This chain connects TRBV7-6 to TRBJ2-7; D might be TRBD1 (6 bases). The V end was cut by 5 bases, the J end by 8 bases, with 10 bases between. The CDR3 has 11 residues. Germline loops: CDR1 SGHVS, CDR2 FNYEAQ. The CDR3 sequence: CASSQGGQQYF. In nucleotides, the CDR3 is TGTGCCAGCAGCCAAGGGGGACAGCAGTACTTC. The full variable domain, in which reference TRBV7-6 and TRBJ2-7 provide the parts outside the CDR3, is GAGVSQSPRYKVTKRGQDVALRCDPISGHVSLYWYRQALGQGPEFLTYFNYEAQQDKSGLPNDRFSAERPEGSISTLTIQRTEQRDSAMYRCASSQGGQQYFGPGTRLTVT.

The chain recombines TRBV4-3 with TRBJ1-6; D is unresolved. V lost 3 bases to trimming and J lost 2 bases, with 14 bases between them. CDR3 size: 17 residues. Looked up from germline, CDR1 is LGHNA and CDR2 is YSLEER. CDR3 coding DNA: TGCGCCAGCAGCCAGGATCGCCGGGCTACCTATAATTCACCCCTCCACTTT. It codes for CASSQDRRATYNSPLHF.

DNA of the CDR3: TGTGCCAGCAGCGTGGACAGGGACGACTATGGCTACACCTTC. It translates to CASSVDRDDYGYTF. This rearrangement joins TRBV5-4 to TRBJ1-2; TRBD1 matches at 8 bases. V shed 4 bases and J 3 bases; nucleotides not matched to a gene: 5. Germline V gives CDR1 SGHNT, CDR2 YYREEE (reference sequence). The CDR3 loop spans 14 amino acids.

Regarding this clonotype: Since a much larger clone is just one base distant, this may be a read error. This chain links TRBV20-1 with TRBJ2-6; possible D gene TRBD1, 6 bases. Between the trimmed V and J ends, which lost 1 base and 2 bases, there was a span of 15 bases. The CDR3 covers 17 residues. CDR1 is DFQATT, CDR2 SNEGSKA, per germline (reference sequence). In DNA, the CDR3 is TGCAGTGCTAGAGGGGCGCAGGGGTTCCCTGGGGCCAACGTCCTGACTTTC. Its translation is CSARGAQGFPGANVLTF.

The chain has TRBV7-9 and TRBJ2-5, with D tentatively TRBD2 (6 bases). This CDR3 has 15 residues. V was trimmed by 2 bases and J by 5 bases, leaving 15 bases between them. Germline assignment: CDR1 SEHNR and CDR2 FQNEAQ (reference sequence). CDR3 protein: CASSLRQAGTETQYF. The CDR3 nucleotides read TGTGCCAGCAGCTTAAGGCAGGCGGGGACCGAGACCCAGTACTTC.

This chain connects TRBV5-1 to TRBJ2-3; D gene unclear. Germline V lookup: CDR1 SGHRS, CDR2 YFSETQ. This CDR3 has 16 amino acids. V was shortened by 3 bases and J by 6 bases, with 20 bases between the two germline ends. In nucleotides, the CDR3 is TGCGCCAGCAGCTCAAGATCCGGTATCCCCGCCGATACGCAGTATTTT. This gives the protein CASSSRSGIPADTQYF.

The chain couples TRBV9 to TRBJ1-2; weak D call: TRBD1 (5 bases). CDR3 length: 14 residues. Germline lookup yields CDR1 SGDLS and CDR2 YYNGEE. V was pared by 3 bases and J by 7 bases, with 16 bases between. CDR3 DNA: TGTGCCAGCAGCGAACTCCGGGGCTCTCCTGGCTACACCTTC. Encoded protein: CASSELRGSPGYTF. The full variable domain, in which reference TRBV9 and TRBJ1-2 provide the parts outside the CDR3, is DSGVTQTPKHLITATGQRVTLRCSPRSGDLSVYWYQQSLDQGLQFLIQYYNGEERAKGNILERFSAQQFPDLHSELNLSSLELGDSALYFCASSELRGSPGYTFGSGTRLTVV.

The V call is TRBV11-3, the J call TRBJ1-1; no reliable D call. The germline V gene encodes CDR1 SGHNT and CDR2 YENEEA. The CDR3 runs to 13 residues. Trimming cost V 1 base and J 4 bases, with 7 bases left between them. In nucleotides, the CDR3 is TGTGCCAGCAGCTTAGGGCATAGCACTGAAGCTTTCTTT. Residues: CASSLGHSTEAFF.

This chain joins TRBV10-3 and TRBJ1-2, with TRBD1 identical over 7 bases. Losses at the gene ends were 7 bases for V and 12 bases for J; bases not matched to a gene: 11. The CDR3 length is 12 residues. CDR1 is ENHRY, CDR2 SYGVKD, per germline. The CDR3 reads CAITQTGQGNTF. The CDR3 coding sequence is TGTGCCATCACCCAGACAGGGCAGGGAAACACCTTC.

This clonotype was detected many times. This chain connects TRBV24-1 to TRBJ1-4; D unresolved. The CDR3 totals 12 residues. Germline lookup yields CDR1 KGHDR and CDR2 SFDVKD. Trimming cost V 7 bases and J 2 bases, with 4 bases left between them. CDR3 DNA sequence: TGTGCCACCAGCCCGACTAATGAAAAACTGTTTTTT. Translating it yields CATSPTNEKLFF.

V is TRBV7-3 and J is TRBJ2-6; the match to TRBD2 covers 7 bases. This CDR3 is built from 18 residues. Germline assignment: CDR1 SGHTA and CDR2 FQGTGA. J gave up 4 bases and V 5 bases, and 14 bases lay outside the gene matches. For the CDR3, the DNA is TGTGCCAGCAGCCCCCCCAGCGGGACCGGGCTGGGGGCCAACGTCCTGACTTTC. Translated: CASSPPSGTGLGANVLTF.

In this sample, this clonotype turned up a few times. This rearrangement joins TRBV29-1 to TRBJ2-5, with D possibly matching TRBD1 (6 bases). Germline V gives CDR1 SQVTM, CDR2 ANQGSEA. This CDR3 is built from 14 residues. The V and J ends lost 4 bases and 9 bases respectively, with 21 bases between them. The CDR3 DNA reads as TGCAGCGTTGCGTTACAGGGTGGGGTTCAGCCCCAGTACTTC. Residues: CSVALQGGVQPQYF.

Turning to this clonotype: Its ends do not fully match the called genes, so a read error is possible. V gene TRBV28 combines with J gene TRBJ1-5; D is unresolved. The CDR3 length is 8 residues. Germline loops: CDR1 MDHEN, CDR2 SYDVKM. CDR3 DNA sequence: TGTGCCAGCAGCCAACCGGATTTT. Protein sequence: CASSQPDF.

The rearrangement joins TRBV29-1 to TRBJ1-3; D possibly corresponds to TRBD1 (6 bases). The CDR3 totals 15 residues. V was shortened by 8 bases and J by 0 bases, with 17 bases between the two germline ends. The germline gives CDR1 SQVTM, CDR2 ANQGSEA. The DNA of the CDR3 is TGCAGCACCCAGACAGGCTCAAGCTCTGGAAACACCATATATTTT. It translates to CSTQTGSSSGNTIYF.

The chain recombines TRBV4-3 with TRBJ1-6, with TRBD1 as a possible D gene (5 bases). The length of the CDR3 is 15 residues. V gave up 0 bases and J gave up 13 bases, with 16 bases separating them. Germline V gives CDR1 LGHNA, CDR2 YSLEER. Written as DNA, the CDR3 is TGCGCCAGCAGCCAAGATTTAGGAAGACAGTTTCCCCTCCACTTT. Translated: CASSQDLGRQFPLHF.